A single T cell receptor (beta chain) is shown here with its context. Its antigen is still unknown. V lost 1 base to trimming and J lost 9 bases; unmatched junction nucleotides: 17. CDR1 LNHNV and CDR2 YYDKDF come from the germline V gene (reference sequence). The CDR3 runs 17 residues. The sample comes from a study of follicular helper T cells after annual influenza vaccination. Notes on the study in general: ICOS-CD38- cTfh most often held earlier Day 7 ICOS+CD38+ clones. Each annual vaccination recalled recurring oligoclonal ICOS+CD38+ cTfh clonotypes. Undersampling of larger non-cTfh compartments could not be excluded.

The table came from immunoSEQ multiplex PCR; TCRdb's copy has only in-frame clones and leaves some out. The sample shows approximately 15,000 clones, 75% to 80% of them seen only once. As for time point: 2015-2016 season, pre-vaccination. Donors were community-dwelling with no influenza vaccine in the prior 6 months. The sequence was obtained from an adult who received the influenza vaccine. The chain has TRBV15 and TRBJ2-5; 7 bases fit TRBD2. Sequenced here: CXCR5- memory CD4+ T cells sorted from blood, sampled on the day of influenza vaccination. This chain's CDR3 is CATSRAASGNFMRSQYF. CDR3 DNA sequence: TGTGCCACCAGCAGAGCCGCTAGCGGAAACTTTATGAGGTCCCAGTACTTC.